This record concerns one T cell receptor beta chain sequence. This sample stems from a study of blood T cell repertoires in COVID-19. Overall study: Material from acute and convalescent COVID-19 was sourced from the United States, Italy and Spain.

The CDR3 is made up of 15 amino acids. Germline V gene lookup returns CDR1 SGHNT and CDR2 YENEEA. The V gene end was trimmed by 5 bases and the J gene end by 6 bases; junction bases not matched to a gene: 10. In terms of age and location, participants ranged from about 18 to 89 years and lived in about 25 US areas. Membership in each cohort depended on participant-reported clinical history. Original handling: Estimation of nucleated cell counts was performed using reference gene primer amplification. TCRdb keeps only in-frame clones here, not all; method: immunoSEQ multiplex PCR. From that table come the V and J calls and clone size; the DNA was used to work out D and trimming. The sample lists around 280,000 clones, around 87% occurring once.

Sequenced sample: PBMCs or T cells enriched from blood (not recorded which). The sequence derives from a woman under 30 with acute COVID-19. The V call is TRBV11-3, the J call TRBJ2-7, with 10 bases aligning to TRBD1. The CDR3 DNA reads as TGTGCCAGCAGCCCCCGGACAGGGGGGATGAGCGAGCAGTACTTC. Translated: CASSPRTGGMSEQYF. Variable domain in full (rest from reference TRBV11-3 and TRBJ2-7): EAGVVQSPRYKIIEKKQPVAFWCNPISGHNTLYWYLQNLGQGPELLIRYENEEAVDDSQLPKDRFSAERLKGVDSTLKIQPAELGDSAVYLCASSPRTGGMSEQYFGPGTRLTVT.